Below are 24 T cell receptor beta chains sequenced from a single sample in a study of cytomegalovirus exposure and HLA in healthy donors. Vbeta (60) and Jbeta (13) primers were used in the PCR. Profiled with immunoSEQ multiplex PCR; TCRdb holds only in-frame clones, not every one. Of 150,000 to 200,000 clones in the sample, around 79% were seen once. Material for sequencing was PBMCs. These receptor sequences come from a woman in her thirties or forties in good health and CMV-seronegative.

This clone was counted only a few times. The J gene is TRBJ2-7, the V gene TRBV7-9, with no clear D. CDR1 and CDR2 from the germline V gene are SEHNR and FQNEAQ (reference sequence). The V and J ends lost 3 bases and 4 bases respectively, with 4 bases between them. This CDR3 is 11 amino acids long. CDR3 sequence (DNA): TGTGCCAGCAGCTTCATGTACGAGCAGTACTTC. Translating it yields CASSFMYEQYF.

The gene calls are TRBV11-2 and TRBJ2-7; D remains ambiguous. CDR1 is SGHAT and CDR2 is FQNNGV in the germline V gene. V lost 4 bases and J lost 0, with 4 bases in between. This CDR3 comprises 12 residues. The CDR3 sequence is CASSSFSYEQYF. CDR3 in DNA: TGTGCCAGCAGCTCCTTCTCCTACGAGCAGTACTTC.

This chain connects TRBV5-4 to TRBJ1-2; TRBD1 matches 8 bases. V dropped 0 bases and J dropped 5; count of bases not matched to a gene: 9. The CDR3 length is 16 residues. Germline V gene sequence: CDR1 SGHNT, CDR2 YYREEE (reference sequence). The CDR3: CASSLELQNRGYGYTF. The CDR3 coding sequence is TGTGCCAGCAGCTTGGAGTTGCAGAACAGGGGGTATGGCTACACCTTC.

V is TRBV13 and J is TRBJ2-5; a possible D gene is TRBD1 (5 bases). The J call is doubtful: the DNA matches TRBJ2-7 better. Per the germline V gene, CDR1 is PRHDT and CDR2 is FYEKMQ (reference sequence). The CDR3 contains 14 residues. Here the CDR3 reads CASSLQGSSYEQYF. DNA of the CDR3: TGTGCCAGCAGCTTGCAGGGTAGCTCCTACGAGCAGTACTTC.

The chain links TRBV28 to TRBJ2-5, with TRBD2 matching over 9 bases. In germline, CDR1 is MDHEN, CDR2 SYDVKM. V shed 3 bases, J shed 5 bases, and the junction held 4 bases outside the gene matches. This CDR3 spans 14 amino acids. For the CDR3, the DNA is TGTGCCAGCAGTTTGGGCGGGAGGGAGGAGACCCAGTACTTC. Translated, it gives CASSLGGREETQYF.

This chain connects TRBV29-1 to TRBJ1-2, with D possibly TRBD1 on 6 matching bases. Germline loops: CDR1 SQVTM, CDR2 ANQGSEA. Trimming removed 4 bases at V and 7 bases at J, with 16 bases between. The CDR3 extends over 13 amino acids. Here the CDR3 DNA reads TGCAGCGTTGTAGTCAGGGGCGCAGGTGGCTACACCTTC. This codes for CSVVVRGAGGYTF.

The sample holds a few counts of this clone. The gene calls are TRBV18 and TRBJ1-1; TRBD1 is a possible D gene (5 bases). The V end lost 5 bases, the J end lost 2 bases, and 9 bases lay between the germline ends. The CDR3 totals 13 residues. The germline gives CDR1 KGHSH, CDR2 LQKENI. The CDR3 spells CASSIQGNTEAFF. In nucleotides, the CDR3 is TGTGCCAGCTCAATTCAGGGTAACACTGAAGCTTTCTTT.

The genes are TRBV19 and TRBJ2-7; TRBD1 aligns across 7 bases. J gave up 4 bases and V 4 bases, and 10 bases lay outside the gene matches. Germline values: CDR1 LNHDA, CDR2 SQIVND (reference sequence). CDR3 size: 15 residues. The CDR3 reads CASSTTLQTGYEQYF. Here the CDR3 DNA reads TGTGCCAGTAGTACCACCCTCCAGACAGGGTACGAGCAGTACTTC.

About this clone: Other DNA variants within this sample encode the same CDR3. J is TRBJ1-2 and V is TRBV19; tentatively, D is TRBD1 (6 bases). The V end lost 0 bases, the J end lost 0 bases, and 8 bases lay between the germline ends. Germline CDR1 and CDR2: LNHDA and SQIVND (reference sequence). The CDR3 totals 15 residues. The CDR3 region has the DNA TGTGCCAGTAGTATAGACAGGGGCACTAACTATGGCTACACCTTC. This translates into CASSIDRGTNYGYTF.

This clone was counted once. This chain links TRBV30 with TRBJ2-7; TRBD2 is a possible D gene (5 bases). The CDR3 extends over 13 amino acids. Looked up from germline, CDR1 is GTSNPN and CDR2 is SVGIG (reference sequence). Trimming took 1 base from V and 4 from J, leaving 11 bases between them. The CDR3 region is CAWSGGSWYEQYF. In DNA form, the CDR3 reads TGTGCCTGGAGTGGAGGGTCTTGGTACGAGCAGTACTTC. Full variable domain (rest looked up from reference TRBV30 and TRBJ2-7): SQTIHQWPATLVQPVGSPLSLECTVEGTSNPNLYWYRQAAGRGLQLLFYSVGIGQISSEVPQNLSASRPQDRQFILSSKKLLLSDSGFYLCAWSGGSWYEQYFGPGTRLTVT.

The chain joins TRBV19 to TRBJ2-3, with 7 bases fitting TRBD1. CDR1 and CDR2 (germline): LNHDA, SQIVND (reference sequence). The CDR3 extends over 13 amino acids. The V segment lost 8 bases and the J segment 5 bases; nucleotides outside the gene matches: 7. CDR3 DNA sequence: TGTGCCAGTTCAGCAGGGGGAAAAGATACGCAGTATTTT. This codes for CASSAGGKDTQYF.

The CDR3 nucleotides are TGTGCCAGCAGCTCAGGGGGCGGAGGAGATACGCAGTATTTT. This encodes CASSSGGGGDTQYF. The chain carries TRBV7-3 and TRBJ2-3, with TRBD1 identical over 8 bases. The CDR3 has 14 amino acids. CDR1 is SGHTA and CDR2 is FQGTGA in the germline V gene. Losses at the gene ends were 4 bases for V and 5 bases for J; bases not matched to a gene: 5.

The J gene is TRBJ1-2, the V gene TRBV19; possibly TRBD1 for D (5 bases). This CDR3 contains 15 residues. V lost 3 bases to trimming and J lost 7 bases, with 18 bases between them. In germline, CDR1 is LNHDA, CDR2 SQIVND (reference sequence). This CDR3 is CASSMWGRALSGYTF. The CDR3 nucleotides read TGTGCCAGTAGTATGTGGGGCAGGGCCCTGAGTGGCTACACCTTC.

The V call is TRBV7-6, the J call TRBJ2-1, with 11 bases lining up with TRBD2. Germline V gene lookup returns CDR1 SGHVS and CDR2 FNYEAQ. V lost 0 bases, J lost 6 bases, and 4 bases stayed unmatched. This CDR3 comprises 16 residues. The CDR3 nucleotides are TGTGCCAGCAGCTTAGCTCTGACTAGCGGGATCAATGAGCAGTTCTTC. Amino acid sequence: CASSLALTSGINEQFF.

In DNA form, the CDR3 reads TGTGCCAGCAGTGAACCCGGGACACGAGACTACGAGCAGTACTTC. Encoded protein: CASSEPGTRDYEQYF. The genes are TRBV25-1 and TRBJ2-7, with a tentative D call TRBD1 (6 bases). The CDR3 spans 15 residues. V was pared by 2 bases and J by 3 bases, with 14 bases between. Germline CDR1 reads MGHDK; CDR2 reads SYGVNS.

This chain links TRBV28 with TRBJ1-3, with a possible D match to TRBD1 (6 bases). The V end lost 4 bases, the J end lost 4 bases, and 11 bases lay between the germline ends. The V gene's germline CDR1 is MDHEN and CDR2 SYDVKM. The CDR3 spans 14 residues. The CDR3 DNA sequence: TGTGCCAGCAGTTGGGAGGGGGTCGGAAACACCATATATTTT. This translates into CASSWEGVGNTIYF.

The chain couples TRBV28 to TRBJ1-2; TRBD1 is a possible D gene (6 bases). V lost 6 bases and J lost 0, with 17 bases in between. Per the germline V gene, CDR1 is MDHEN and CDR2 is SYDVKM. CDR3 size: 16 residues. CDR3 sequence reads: CASRRRDTSSNYGYTF. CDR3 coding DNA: TGTGCCAGCAGACGCCGGGACACCTCGTCTAACTATGGCTACACCTTC.

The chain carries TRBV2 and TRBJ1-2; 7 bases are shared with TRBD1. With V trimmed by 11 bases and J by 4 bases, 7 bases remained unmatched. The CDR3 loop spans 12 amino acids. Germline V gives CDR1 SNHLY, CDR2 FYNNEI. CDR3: CACRGQPYGYTF. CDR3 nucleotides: TGTGCCTGTAGGGGACAGCCCTATGGCTACACCTTC.

Here the CDR3 DNA reads TGTGCCAGCACGAGGGGGTGGCAAGAGACCCAGTACTTC. Its protein is CASTRGWQETQYF. The chain recombines TRBV28 with TRBJ2-5; possible D gene TRBD1, 6 bases. The CDR3 spans 13 residues. The germline gives CDR1 MDHEN, CDR2 SYDVKM. The V gene lost 7 bases and the J gene lost 2 bases, with 11 bases spanning the gap.

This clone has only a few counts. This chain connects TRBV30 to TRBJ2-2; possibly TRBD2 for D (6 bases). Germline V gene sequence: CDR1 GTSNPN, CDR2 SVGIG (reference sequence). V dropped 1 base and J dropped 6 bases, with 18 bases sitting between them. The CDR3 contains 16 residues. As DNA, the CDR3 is TGTGCCTGGAGTGGCCCCCTAAGCGGGTGGGCCGGGGAGCTGTTTTTT. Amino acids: CAWSGPLSGWAGELFF.

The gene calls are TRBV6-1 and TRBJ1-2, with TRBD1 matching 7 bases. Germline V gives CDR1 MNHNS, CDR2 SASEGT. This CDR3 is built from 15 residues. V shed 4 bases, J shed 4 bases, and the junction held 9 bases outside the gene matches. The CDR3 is CASSADRAPTYGYTF. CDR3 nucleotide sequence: TGTGCCAGCAGTGCCGACAGGGCTCCCACCTATGGCTACACCTTC.

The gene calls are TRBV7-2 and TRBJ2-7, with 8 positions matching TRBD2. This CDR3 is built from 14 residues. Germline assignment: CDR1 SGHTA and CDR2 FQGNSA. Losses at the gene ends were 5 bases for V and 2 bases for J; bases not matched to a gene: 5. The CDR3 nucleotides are TGTGCCAGCAGCACCGCGGGGGGTCCCTACGAGCAGTACTTC. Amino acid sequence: CASSTAGGPYEQYF. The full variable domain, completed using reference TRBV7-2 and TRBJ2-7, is GAGVSQSPSNKVTEKGKDVELRCDPISGHTALYWYRQSLGQGLEFLIYFQGNSAPDKSGLPSDRFSAERTGGSVSTLTIQRTQQEDSAVYLCASSTAGGPYEQYFGPGTRLTVT.

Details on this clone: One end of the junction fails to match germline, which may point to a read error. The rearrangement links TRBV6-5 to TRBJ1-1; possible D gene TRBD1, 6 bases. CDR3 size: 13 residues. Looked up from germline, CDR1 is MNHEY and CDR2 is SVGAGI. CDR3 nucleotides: TGTGCCAGCAGTTACGAGGGGGACACTAAAGCTTTCTTT. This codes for CASSYEGDTKAFF.

CDR3 bases: TGTGCCAGCAGTTTATGGGCGGGAGGCTCCTACGAGCAGTACTTC. Its protein product is CASSLWAGGSYEQYF. The chain links TRBV27 to TRBJ2-7; 8 nucleotides agree with TRBD2. Per the germline V gene, CDR1 is MNHEY and CDR2 is SMNVEV (reference sequence). V lost 1 base, J lost 0 bases, and 2 bases stayed unmatched. CDR3 length: 15 amino acids.